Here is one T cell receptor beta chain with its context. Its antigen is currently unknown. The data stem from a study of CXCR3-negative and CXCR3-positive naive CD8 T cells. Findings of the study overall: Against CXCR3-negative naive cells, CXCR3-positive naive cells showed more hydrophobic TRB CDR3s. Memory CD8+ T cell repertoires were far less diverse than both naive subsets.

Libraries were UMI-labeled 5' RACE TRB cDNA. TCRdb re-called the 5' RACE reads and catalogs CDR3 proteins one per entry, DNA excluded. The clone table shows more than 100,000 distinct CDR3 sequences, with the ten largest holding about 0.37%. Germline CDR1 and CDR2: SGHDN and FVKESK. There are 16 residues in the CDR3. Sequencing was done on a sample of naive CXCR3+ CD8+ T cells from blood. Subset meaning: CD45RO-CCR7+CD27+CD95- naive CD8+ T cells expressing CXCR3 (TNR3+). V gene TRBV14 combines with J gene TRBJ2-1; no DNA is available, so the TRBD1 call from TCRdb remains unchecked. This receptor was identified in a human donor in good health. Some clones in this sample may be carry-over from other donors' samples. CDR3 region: CASSQEEGQVYNEQFF.